One sample yielded the 18 T cell receptor beta chains listed below, sequenced in a study of siplizumab effects on memory and regulatory T cells. Produced via immunoSEQ multiplex PCR; TCRdb's table is partial and in-frame only. The sample lists under 140,000 clones, roughly 89% occurring once. Source material: CD4+ T cells sorted from blood. These receptors were collected from a human donor in good health.

The chain carries TRBV6-5 and TRBJ1-6; D gene ambiguous. The length of the CDR3 is 12 residues. CDR1 is MNHEY and CDR2 is SVGAGI in the germline V gene. V lost 2 bases and J lost 13, with 9 bases in between. The CDR3 sequence is CASSYGVGPLHF. The CDR3 bases are TGTGCCAGCAGTTACGGGGTAGGGCCCCTCCACTTT.

The V call is TRBV6-1, the J call TRBJ2-7; D is unclear. V was clipped by 5 bases and J by 5 bases, with 10 bases between them. The germline CDR1 and CDR2 sequences are MNHNS and SASEGT. The CDR3 sequence is 12 residues long. The CDR3 DNA reads as TGTGCCAGCAGTAGAATTGGGAACGAGCAGTACTTC. This gives the protein CASSRIGNEQYF.

The J gene is TRBJ1-4, the V gene TRBV20-1; the D is unclear. The CDR3 totals 10 residues. The germline gives CDR1 DFQATT, CDR2 SNEGSKA (reference sequence). CDR3: CRAAGKKLFF. CDR3 nucleotides: TGCAGGGCGGCGGGGAAAAAACTGTTTTTT.

This clone was picked up one time. V is TRBV28 and J is TRBJ2-1, with D hard to call. Trimming removed 3 bases at V and 0 bases at J, with 3 bases between. The germline V gene has CDR1 MDHEN and CDR2 SYDVKM. This CDR3 has 13 amino acids. The CDR3 region has the DNA TGTGCCAGCAGTTTTGGCTCCTACAATGAGCAGTTCTTC. It translates to CASSFGSYNEQFF. The full variable domain, completed using reference TRBV28 and TRBJ2-1, is DVKVTQSSRYLVKRTGEKVFLECVQDMDHENMFWYRQDPGLGLRLIYFSYDVKMKEKGDIPEGYSVSREKKERFSLILESASTNQTSMYLCASSFGSYNEQFFGPGTRLTVL.

This chain joins TRBV6-6 and TRBJ2-7; TRBD2 might be the D (6 bases). V lost 7 bases, J lost 0 bases, and 10 bases lay in between. The germline gives CDR1 MNHNY, CDR2 SVGAGI (reference sequence). The CDR3 has 13 residues. The CDR3 sequence: CASINGGSYEQYF. CDR3 sequence (DNA): TGTGCCAGCATCAACGGGGGCTCCTACGAGCAGTACTTC.

J is TRBJ2-7 and V is TRBV18; D is unresolved. CDR1 KGHSH and CDR2 LQKENI come from the germline V gene. Trimming removed 6 bases at V and 3 bases at J, with 12 bases between. The CDR3 spans 13 residues. The chain's CDR3 is CASSPAPFYEQYF. The DNA of the CDR3 is TGTGCCAGCTCTCCTGCTCCCTTCTACGAGCAGTACTTC.

The J gene is TRBJ2-2, the V gene TRBV11-2; 9 nucleotides match TRBD2. The CDR3 runs to 16 residues. After removal of 0 bases from V and 4 bases from J, the junction contained 3 bases not matched to a gene. In germline, CDR1 is SGHAT, CDR2 FQNNGV. The DNA of the CDR3 is TGTGCCAGCAGCTTAGATCGAGCGGGAGGCACCGGGGAGCTGTTTTTT. Translated, it gives CASSLDRAGGTGELFF.

This chain's CDR3 is CASSLRLAGTDTQYF. In DNA, the CDR3 is TGCGCCAGCAGCTTACGACTAGCGGGCACAGATACGCAGTATTTT. J is TRBJ2-3 and V is TRBV5-1; 9 nucleotides agree with TRBD2. The CDR3 is 15 residues long. Unmatched junction bases numbered 2, after V lost 2 bases and J lost 1 base. The V gene's germline CDR1 is SGHRS and CDR2 YFSETQ.

The CDR3 DNA is TGTGCCAGCAGCCGTGGACAGTCCTCCTACGAGCAGTACTTC. It is translated as CASSRGQSSYEQYF. The rearrangement joins TRBV6-5 to TRBJ2-7; D may be TRBD1 (6 bases). The germline V and J ends were trimmed by 6 bases and 0 bases, with 12 bases remaining between them. The CDR3 totals 14 residues. Germline CDR1 and CDR2: MNHEY and SVGAGI.

The rearrangement links TRBV5-1 to TRBJ1-1, with unresolved D. Per germline, CDR1 SGHRS and CDR2 YFSETQ. This CDR3 contains 14 residues. The V and J ends lost 4 bases and 0 bases respectively, with 10 bases between them. This CDR3 reads CASSPTSMNTEAFF. The DNA for the CDR3 is TGCGCCAGCAGCCCGACATCAATGAACACTGAAGCTTTCTTT.

This sequence joins TRBV7-6 and TRBJ1-1, with 7 bases lining up with TRBD1. CDR1 SGHVS and CDR2 FNYEAQ come from the germline V gene. The CDR3 is made up of 14 amino acids. Trimming took 5 bases from V and 6 from J; bases not matched to a gene: 9. The CDR3 spells CASSHDRVDAEAFF. CDR3 DNA: TGTGCCAGCAGCCATGACAGGGTAGACGCTGAAGCTTTCTTT.

The chain employs TRBV2 and TRBJ1-2, with no clear D. The CDR3 covers 13 residues. V shed 6 bases and J shed 6 bases, with 14 bases lying between them. Germline V lookup: CDR1 SNHLY, CDR2 FYNNEI. The CDR3 coding sequence is TGTGCCAGCAGGGGAAGGTGGTCTGATGGCTACACCTTC. Translated: CASRGRWSDGYTF.

J is TRBJ2-5 and V is TRBV2; no clear D. Trimming took off 6 bases at V and 8 bases at J, with 7 bases between the two ends. CDR1 and CDR2 (germline): SNHLY, FYNNEI. CDR3 length: 10 amino acids. The CDR3 spells CASSPFTQYF. In nucleotides, the CDR3 is TGTGCCAGCAGCCCCTTCACCCAGTACTTC.

The CDR3 sequence: CASSVPGQGFEQYF. For the CDR3, the DNA is TGTGCCAGTAGTGTCCCCGGACAGGGGTTCGAGCAGTACTTC. The rearrangement uses TRBV19 and TRBJ2-7; 9 nucleotides match TRBD1. V was pared by 5 bases and J by 6 bases, with 8 bases of the junction left unmatched. The CDR3 is made up of 14 amino acids. Germline CDR1 LNHDA, CDR2 SQIVND (reference sequence).

A few counts support this clone. The chain's CDR3 is CASSVTGTMDTEAFF. The DNA for the CDR3 is TGTGCCAGCTCGGTGACGGGGACTATGGACACTGAAGCTTTCTTT. The chain recombines TRBV18 with TRBJ1-1, with a tentative D call TRBD1 (5 bases). The CDR3 is 15 residues long. Germline V lookup: CDR1 KGHSH, CDR2 LQKENI. V lost 6 bases and J lost 3, with 17 bases in between. Full variable domain (outside the CDR3, taken from reference TRBV18 and TRBJ1-1): NAGVMQNPRHLVRRRGQEARLRCSPMKGHSHVYWYRQLPEEGLKFMVYLQKENIIDESGMPKERFSAEFPKEGPSILRIQQVVRGDSAAYFCASSVTGTMDTEAFFGQGTRLTVV.

The chain links TRBV7-8 to TRBJ1-2, with D maybe TRBD1 (6 bases). V dropped 6 bases and J dropped 4 bases, with 27 bases sitting between them. Germline CDR1 reads SGHVS; CDR2 reads FQNEAQ. CDR3 length: 18 amino acids. DNA for the CDR3: TGTGCCAGCAGTTTTAGAAGGCCCCGAGAGGGCAGGGGCTATGGCTACACCTTC. Its translation is CASSFRRPREGRGYGYTF. The whole variable domain, remainder taken from reference TRBV7-8 and TRBJ1-2, is GAGVSQSPRYKVAKRGQDVALRCDPISGHVSLFWYQQALGQGPEFLTYFQNEAQLDKSGLPSDRFFAERPEGSVSTLKIQRTQQEDSAVYLCASSFRRPREGRGYGYTFGSGTRLTVV.

The J gene is TRBJ2-7, the V gene TRBV6-1; D gene ambiguous. The CDR3 sequence is 15 residues long. Deletions cut 4 bases from V and 0 bases from J, with 13 bases between. Germline CDR1 is MNHNS and CDR2 is SASEGT. The CDR3 bases are TGTGCCAGCAGTGCTACTGGCGCGAGCTCCTACGAGCAGTACTTC. As protein: CASSATGASSYEQYF.

V is TRBV14 and J is TRBJ2-7; TRBD1 aligns across 10 bases. J lost 2 bases, V lost 5 bases, and 3 bases had no gene match. This CDR3 has 14 residues. Germline V gene sequence: CDR1 SGHDN, CDR2 FVKESK. The CDR3 DNA sequence: TGTGCCAGCAGCTTGACAGGGGGCCCCTACGAGCAGTACTTC. Translation gives CASSLTGGPYEQYF.